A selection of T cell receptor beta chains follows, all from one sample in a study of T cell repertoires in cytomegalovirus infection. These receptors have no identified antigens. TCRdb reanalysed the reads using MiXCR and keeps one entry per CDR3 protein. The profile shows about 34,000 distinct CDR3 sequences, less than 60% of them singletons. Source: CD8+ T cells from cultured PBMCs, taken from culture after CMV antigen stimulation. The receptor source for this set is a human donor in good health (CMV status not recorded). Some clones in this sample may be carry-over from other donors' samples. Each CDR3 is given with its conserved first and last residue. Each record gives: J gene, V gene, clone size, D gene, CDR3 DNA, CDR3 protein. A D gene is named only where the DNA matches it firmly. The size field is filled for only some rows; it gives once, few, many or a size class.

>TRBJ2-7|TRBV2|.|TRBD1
TGTGCCAGCCTGGACAGGGGTTCATACGAGCAGTACTTC
CASLDRGSYEQYF
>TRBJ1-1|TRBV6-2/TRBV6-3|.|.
TGTGCCAGCATCCCGTCGGGGCTCATGAACACTGAAGCTTTCTTT
CASIPSGLMNTEAFF
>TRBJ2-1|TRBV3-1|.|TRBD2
TGTGCCAGCAGCCAAGAGCCGGGGGGTAGGAATGAGCAGTTCTTC
CASSQEPGGRNEQFF
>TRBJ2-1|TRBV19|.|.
TGTGCCAGTAGTACAGCGGTAAGCTCCTACAATGAGCAGTTCTTC
CASSTAVSSYNEQFF
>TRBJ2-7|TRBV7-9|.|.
TGTGCCAGCAGCTTGGGGACGGTGAACTACGAGCAGTACTTC
CASSLGTVNYEQYF
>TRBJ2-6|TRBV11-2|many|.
TGTGCCAGCAGCCCCTACCCAGGTCCTACCCCCTCTGGGGCCAACGTCCTGACTTTC
CASSPYPGPTPSGANVLTF
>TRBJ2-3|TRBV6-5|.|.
TGTGCCAGCAGATCCCCCCCTAGCACAGATACGCAGTATTTT
CASRSPPSTDTQYF
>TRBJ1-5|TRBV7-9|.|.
TGTGCCAGCAGCTCCAGTGGTCAGCCCCAGCATTTT
CASSSSGQPQHF
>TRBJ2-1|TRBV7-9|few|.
TGTGCCAGCAGCTTAGCAGGGACCTACAATGAGCAGTTCTTC
CASSLAGTYNEQFF
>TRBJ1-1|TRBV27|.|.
TGTGCCAGCAGCCATGGGGGTGAAGCTTTCTTT
CASSHGGEAFF